This paragraph covers one T cell receptor beta chain sequence. It lacks a known antigen. A much more abundant neighbour one base away suggests this may be a read error. TCR CDR3 regions were amplified from genomic DNA by multiplex PCR using the deep immunoSEQ assay. Extracted genomic DNA from each cell subset was distributed evenly across all wells of several immunoSEQ 96-well plates, and each plate was treated as a replicate. For sorted subsets, about 200 ng genomic DNA, equal to tens of thousands of T cell genomes, was loaded into each replicate PCR. The purified libraries were quantified using a Qubit 3.0 fluorometer, sized with a Bioanalyzer 2100, and then quantified again using the KAPA Library Quantification kit. Each immunoSEQ 96-well plate was sequenced on its own single-read 150-cycle Illumina NextSeq 550 flow cell. Per the original workflow: Because the immunoSEQ output held only junctional sequences and lacked quality scores, the filtering could not match the filtering applied to full-length reads. Sequences were annotated with PyIR, a Python wrapper for IgBLAST v1.9, using IMGT germline references to assign V/J genes and CDR3. Reads were removed for weak V/J assignments (E-value above 1e-6), missing CDR3, stop codons, out-of-frame junctions, or ambiguous translated residues. V3J clonotypes were defined by identical inferred V gene, J gene, and CDR3 amino acid sequence. The percentage overlap between two repertoires was calculated by dividing the number of shared unique clonotypes by the size of the smaller repertoire. Richness of each repertoire was evaluated using RTK rarefaction, the Chao1 estimator, and Recon v2.1 estimates of unobserved clonotypes. OLGA was used to compute generation probabilities for all TCRbeta clonotypes that the gDNA method yielded from a handful of donors. In TCRdb, the immuneACCESS table is reduced to in-frame sequences with V and J assigned. These tables do not hold every clone; where another copy was compared, an unresolved V gene accounts for under half, and the others remain unexplained. V and J calls and clone size are those listed in that table; D and trimming were worked out from the DNA. This sample holds roughly 2 million clones; roughly 94% were observed only once. In total, the top ten clones hold 0.1% to 0.15% of the sample.

The data stem from a study of shared clonotypes between healthy human individuals (dated by TCRdb to the early 2020s). About the full investigation: A couple of women and three men aged 18 to 49 years were included in the cohort. For each donor, CD4 naive and CD4 memory were each given three plates, CD8 naive was given two plates, and CD8 memory was given one plate. To estimate repertoire size and how much clonotypes are shared between individuals, the study performed deep sequencing of blood TCR repertoires from five healthy adults. Each donor's leukapheresis produced roughly between roughly 0.85 and 9 billion PBMCs. To increase sequencing depth and limit assay-specific biases, TCR repertoire library preparation and sequencing were carried out by different laboratories using diverse techniques. What the work shows at the level of the full study, not this receptor alone: Even with the large sequencing depth, rarefaction of the sorted-subset datasets indicated that sequencing was incomplete. Pairwise subsampling indicated that sequencing depth was expected to affect the degree of clonotype sharing among donors. Clonotypes shared by all four sorted-subset donors showed higher generation probabilities than non-shared clonotypes. Naive subsets generally had larger estimated clonotype richness than memory subsets did. Because the study included only a small number of donors, the genetic and exposure-history diversity represented was limited. When several donors were compared, the shared fraction of clonotypes was around 4.6% for naive CD4, more than 3% for naive CD8, 2% to 2.5% for memory CD4, and less than 0.5% for memory CD8. Sampling was restricted to blood, and TCR repertoires in tissues likely differ from the TCR repertoires found in blood.

The CDR3 numbers 14 residues from cysteine through phenylalanine. Only CDR3 DNA remains: 42 bases, in frame from the first base. The germline V gene encodes CDR1 SGHTA and CDR2 FQGNSA. Healthy HIV-negative adults with no recently reported acute infections or vaccinations were included as donors. All donors were Caucasian adults living in Nashville, Tennessee, USA. Magnetic negative selection was used to enrich CD4+ T cells, after which naive cells were positively selected on CD45RA and the negative fraction became the memory subset. After blood collection by leukapheresis, PBMCs were isolated using Ficoll-Histopaque density gradient centrifugation and then cryopreserved in the vapor phase of liquid nitrogen. Analytical flow cytometry was used to check the purity and quantity of each magnetically sorted T cell population. Each sorted fraction had its genomic DNA isolated and then quantified by UV absorbance on a Nanodrop 2000c.

The rearranged chain carries TRBV7-2 and TRBJ1-2; no confident D gene assignment can be made. Sequencing used naive CD4+ T cells sorted from blood. Explained via the paper, the cell subset or site label denotes: CD45RA+ positively selected. The receptor comes from a man aged 18 to 30 in good health. The CDR3: CASSTLIGNYGCTF. The sequenced DNA is TGTGCCAGCAGTACTCTCATTGGTAACTATGGCTGCACCTTC.